This TCR beta chain was obtained from a study of T cell responses to AZD1222 COVID-19 vaccine. Measured with immunoSEQ multiplex PCR; TCRdb has only the in-frame clones, and not every one. Here the sample spans around 100,000 clones, about nine tenths being singletons. Study outcomes and limitations: There were mostly white British donors and more females than males, and clonal diversity was possibly underestimated.

Trimming took 5 bases from V and 4 from J; bases not matched to a gene: 10. CDR1 and CDR2 (germline): SGHVS, FQNEAQ. The CDR3 loop spans 15 amino acids. This clone was seen just once. Its target is not known. This TCR was recovered from an adult in good health. The chain links TRBV7-8 to TRBJ1-1; the match to TRBD1 covers 7 bases. The specimen comprised peripheral blood, sampled on day 0 of AZD1222 vaccination. This CDR3 is CASSGQGGAGTEAFF. CDR3 bases: TGTGCCAGCAGCGGGCAAGGGGGCGCGGGCACTGAAGCTTTCTTT.